A single sample gave rise to the 5 T cell receptor beta chains below, sequenced in a study of CD8 T cells in Susac syndrome. Random hexamers served to reverse transcribe about 0.5 to 1 ug RNA. TCRdb recomputed calls from the immunoSEQ multiplex PCR reads with MiXCR, one row per CDR3 protein. The sample holds tens of thousands of distinct CDR3 sequences, roughly 94% seen once. The sample consisted of CD4+ T cells from PBMCs. The receptors here all came from a human donor with Susac syndrome.

The rearrangement uses TRBV4-3 and TRBJ2-3; tentative D call: TRBD1 (5 bases). Germline V gene sequence: CDR1 LGHNA, CDR2 YSLEER. The V end lost 3 bases, the J end lost 6 bases, and 10 bases lay between the germline ends. The CDR3 sequence is 13 residues long. CDR3 bases: TGCGCCAGCAGCCAGAGGAACAGGGATACGCAGTATTTT. It yields the protein CASSQRNRDTQYF.

The DNA of the CDR3 is TGTGCCAGCAGTCTTCTAGCGGAACAGTTCTTC. It codes for CASSLLAEQFF. The rearrangement joins TRBV6-5 to TRBJ2-1, with 7 bases that match TRBD2. Germline values: CDR1 MNHEY, CDR2 SVGAGI. The CDR3 extends over 11 amino acids. Unmatched junction bases numbered 5, after V lost 5 bases and J lost 13 bases.

V gene TRBV20-1 combines with J gene TRBJ2-7; D may be TRBD1 (5 bases). CDR1 DFQATT and CDR2 SNEGSKA come from the germline V gene (reference sequence). V shed 3 bases and J shed 3 bases, with 15 bases lying between them. CDR3 length: 14 amino acids. Here the CDR3 reads CSARGGAALYEQYF. CDR3 DNA: TGCAGTGCTAGGGGTGGGGCAGCTCTCTACGAGCAGTACTTC.

The rearrangement uses TRBV12-3 or TRBV12-4 and TRBJ2-6; D is uncertain. The CDR3 has 17 residues. V lost 2 bases and J lost 0, with 11 bases in between. This CDR3 is CASSLMIPGSGANVLTF. The CDR3 region has the DNA TGTGCCAGCAGTTTAATGATTCCGGGCTCTGGGGCCAACGTCCTGACTTTC.

The V and J genes are TRBV7-2 and TRBJ2-3, with a weak D call TRBD2 (7 bases). The germline V gene encodes CDR1 SGHTA and CDR2 FQGNSA. The CDR3 totals 15 residues. Trimming took off 10 bases at V and 0 bases at J, with 17 bases between the two ends. CDR3 in DNA: TGTGCCACCCGAAGGGGGGGACCGAGCACAGATACGCAGTATTTT. Translating it yields CATRRGGPSTDTQYF.